This T cell receptor (beta chain) appears in the sequencing data of a study of shared clonotypes between healthy human individuals. The V and J ends lost 7 bases and 0 bases respectively, with 13 bases between them. CDR1 and CDR2 from the germline V gene are LNHDA and SQIVND (reference sequence). The CDR3 sequence is 14 residues long. Sequenced by immunoSEQ multiplex PCR; TCRdb stores in-frame clones only, minus some. The table includes about 800,000 clones, roughly 96% detected once. Naive CD8 cells lacked CD45RO, underwent positive selection for CCR7 and left out terminally differentiated effector memory CD45RA+ cells.

The sequence was obtained from a man younger than 40 in good health. Sequenced sample: naive CD8+ T cells sorted from blood. The chain carries TRBV19 and TRBJ2-7; D might be TRBD1 (6 bases). CDR3 sequence: CASTMGDNSYEQYF. DNA for the CDR3: TGTGCCAGTACCATGGGGGACAACTCCTACGAGCAGTACTTC.